The sequence of this TCR beta chain was determined in a study of Graves' ophthalmopathy and Graves' hyperthyroidism. CDR3 length: 17 residues. V lost 0 bases and J lost 4; bases outside the gene matches: 9. Germline loops: CDR1 MGHRA, CDR2 YSYEKL. Concerning this clonotype itself: What it binds is unknown.

Study outcomes and limitations: Blood contained most expanded thyroid clonotypes exceeding 0.001 frequency. The model predicted ophthalmopathy progression with around 69% sensitivity and around 72% specificity.

The study amplified TCR beta CDR3 regions using RNA transcripts. Second-round multiplex PCR came after first-round RT-PCR with HTBI primers. TCRdb reanalysed the multiplex PCR reads using MiXCR and keeps one entry per CDR3 protein. The sample has over a million distinct CDR3 sequences, about 38% seen once. New diagnoses, under 2 months' duration, and ages 18 to 65 characterized the hyperthyroidism patients. Certain patients were not enrolled. These were patients with other autoimmune diseases, uncontrolled infections, pregnancy or lactation. The rearrangement joins TRBV4-1 to TRBJ2-7; 10 bases fit TRBD1. Sequencing was carried out using peripheral blood or thyroid tissue (not recorded which). The receptor was isolated from an adult man with Graves' hyperthyroidism. CDR3 sequence: CASSQDVFSGQGYEQYF. The CDR3 region has the DNA TGCGCCAGCAGCCAAGATGTTTTCTCGGGACAGGGGTACGAGCAGTACTTC.